This T cell receptor (beta chain) stems from a study of T cell responses to AZD1222 COVID-19 vaccine (dated by TCRdb to 2020 to 2023). For the wider study: AZD1222 recipients whose second dose came at about 4 weeks and those whose second dose came at about 12 weeks were combined into one group, since spike-specific TCR depth and breadth did not differ between the two schedules. TCR sequencing was performed for 230 to 250 trial participants, of whom 200 to 210 were given two doses of AZD1222 and some 26 were given two doses of MenACWY control vaccine. Trial participants were enrolled into age subgroups of 18-55, 56-69 and 70-plus years, which contained about 150, 28 and 57 TCR-sequenced participants, respectively.

Remarks on this clone: This clone's antigen is unknown. The input lacks base qualities; no much larger clone sits a single base away.

Study-wide conclusions, independent of this receptor: Spike-specific TCR breadth and depth rose significantly after two AZD1222 doses compared with day 0 and with MenACWY recipients. Participants were mostly white British and included more females than males, and it was suggested by the authors that clonal diversity may have been underestimated. The 56-69-year group was small, and its depth increase did not reach significance, likely because of low power. Nearly half of unique spike-specific TCRs reportedly recognized epitopes outside regions mutated in the B.1.351 and B.1.1.7 variants. The vaccine-associated CD4 TCRs covered the entire spike protein, and the dominant responses fell in regions 160-218 and 743-854. Because no day 14 peak-response samples were available, the repertoires could be characterized only after the peak T cell response. Only five to seven AZD1222 recipients were SARS-CoV-2 seropositive at baseline, limiting conclusions about previously exposed vaccinees.

The time point tag for this specimen amounts to: baseline before first vaccination. The vaccinee samples were drawn from two UK trials, COV001 and COV002, one of which was a single-blind randomized controlled phase 2/3 trial testing AZD1222 (ChAdOx1 nCoV-19) in healthy adults. For TCRbeta chain sequencing, PBMC samples were collected from trial participants at day 0 and at day 28 after the second dose. The CDR3 regions of human TCRbeta chains were analyzed by immunosequencing. Turning to the authors' computational methods: Repertoire TCRs were checked for matches against a reference library of SARS-CoV-2-specific TCRs that had been generated using the MIRA antigen-specificity platform. Breadth meant the fraction of unique TCRs that were SARS-CoV-2-associated, whereas depth meant the fraction of total T cells that were SARS-CoV-2-associated. Using the MIRA data, each spike-specific TCR was assigned both to the spike region to which the TCR was reactive and to a CD4 or CD8 class. Log10-transformed breadth and depth values were compared by one-way ANOVA with Sidak's multiple comparisons tests. TCRdb holds this immuneACCESS table with in-frame rearrangements only. Some clones are missing; in checked studies, unresolved V genes explain under half, and the rest has no known cause. Clone size and V and J calls were adopted from that table, with D and trimming inferred from the DNA. This sample has more than 85,000 clones in its table, and more than 75% of those were observed once. About 9.1% of the sample is in the top ten clones.

There are 17 amino acids in the CDR3, from cysteine to phenylalanine inclusive. The kept DNA is CDR3 alone, 51 bases in frame from the first base. V and J lose 0 bases and 1 base, and a span of 16 bases separates them. The germline V gene specifies SGHRS as CDR1 and YFSETQ as CDR2. The source material was peripheral blood, sampled on day 0 of AZD1222 vaccination. The source is an adult in good health. The sequence links TRBV5-1 to TRBJ1-1, with TRBD1 as a weak D call on 5 bases. The DNA sequence is given as TGCGCCAGCAGCTTGGCCCTGCTGGGGGACGGGAACACTGAAGCTTTCTTT. This yields the protein CASSLALLGDGNTEAFF.